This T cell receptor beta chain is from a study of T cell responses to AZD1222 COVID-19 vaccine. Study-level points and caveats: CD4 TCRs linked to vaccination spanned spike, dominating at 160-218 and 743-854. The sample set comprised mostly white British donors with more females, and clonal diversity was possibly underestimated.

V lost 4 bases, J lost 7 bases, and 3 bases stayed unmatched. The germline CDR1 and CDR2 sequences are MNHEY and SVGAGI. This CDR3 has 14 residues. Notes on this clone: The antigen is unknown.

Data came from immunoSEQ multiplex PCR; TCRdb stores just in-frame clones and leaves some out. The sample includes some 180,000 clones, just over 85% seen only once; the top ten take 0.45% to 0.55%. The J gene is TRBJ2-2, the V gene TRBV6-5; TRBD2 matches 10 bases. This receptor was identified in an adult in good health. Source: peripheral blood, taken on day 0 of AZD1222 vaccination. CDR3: CASSSSGSIGELFF. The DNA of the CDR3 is TGTGCCAGCAGTTCTAGCGGGAGCATCGGGGAGCTGTTTTTT.